These 2 T cell receptor beta chains came from one sample sequenced in a study of long-term antiretroviral therapy in people with HIV. The authors ran the immunoSEQ assay, v3.0, at survey level. Clones were read by immunoSEQ multiplex PCR, and TCRdb kept only the in-frame ones, dropping some. The sample shows about 25,000 clones, approximately 82% of them seen only once. This specimen was unsorted PBMCs, taken 3 years after starting antiretroviral therapy. These receptors came from a man aged 18 to 29 with HIV.

CDR3 sequence: CASSDSAGHLAEQFF. The CDR3 DNA sequence: TGTGCCAGCAGTGACTCGGCAGGGCATCTAGCTGAGCAGTTCTTC. V and J are TRBV6-4 and TRBJ2-1; D possibly uses TRBD1 or TRBD2 (5 bases each). Trimming removed 0 bases from V and 9 bases from J, with 15 bases in between. The germline gives CDR1 MRHNA, CDR2 SNTAGT. CDR3 length: 15 residues.

The chain couples TRBV15 to TRBJ1-6; D perhaps matches TRBD1 (5 bases). With 0 bases removed from V and 2 bases from J, the gap between germline ends came to 11 bases. The CDR3 spans 17 residues. CDR1 is LNHNV and CDR2 is YYDKDF in the germline V gene (reference sequence). The CDR3, as DNA: TGTGCCACCAGCAGAGATCGTCCAGGGCCCTATAATTCACCCCTCCACTTT. Its translation: CATSRDRPGPYNSPLHF.